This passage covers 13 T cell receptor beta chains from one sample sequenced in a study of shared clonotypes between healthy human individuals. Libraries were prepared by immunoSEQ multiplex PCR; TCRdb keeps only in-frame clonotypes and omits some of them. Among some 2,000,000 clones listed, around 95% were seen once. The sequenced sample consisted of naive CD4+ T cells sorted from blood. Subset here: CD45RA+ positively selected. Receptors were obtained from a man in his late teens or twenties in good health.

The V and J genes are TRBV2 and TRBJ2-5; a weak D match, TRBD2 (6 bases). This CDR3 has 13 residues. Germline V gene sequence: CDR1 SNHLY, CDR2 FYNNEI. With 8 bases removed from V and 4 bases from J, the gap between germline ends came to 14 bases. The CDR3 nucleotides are TGTGCCAGCTTGGGACTGTGGTTAGAGACCCAGTACTTC. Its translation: CASLGLWLETQYF.

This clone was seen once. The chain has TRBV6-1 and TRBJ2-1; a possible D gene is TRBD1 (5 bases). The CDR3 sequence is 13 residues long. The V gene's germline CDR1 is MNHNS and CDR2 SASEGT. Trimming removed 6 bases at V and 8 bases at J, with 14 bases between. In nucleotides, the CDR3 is TGTGCCAGCAGCCGTCCAGGACAAGATGAGCAGTTCTTC. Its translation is CASSRPGQDEQFF.

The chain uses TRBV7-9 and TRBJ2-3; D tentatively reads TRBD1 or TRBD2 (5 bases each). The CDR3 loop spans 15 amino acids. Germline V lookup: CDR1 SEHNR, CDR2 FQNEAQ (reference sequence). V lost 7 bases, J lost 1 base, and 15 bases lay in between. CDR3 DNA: TGTGCCAGCATCCAGGGAGCAGGAGGCACAGATACGCAGTATTTT. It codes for CASIQGAGGTDTQYF.

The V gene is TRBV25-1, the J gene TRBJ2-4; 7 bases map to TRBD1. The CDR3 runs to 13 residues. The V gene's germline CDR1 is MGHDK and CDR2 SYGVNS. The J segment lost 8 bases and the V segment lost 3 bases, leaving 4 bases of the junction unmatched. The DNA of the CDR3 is TGTGCCAGCAGTGAGACAGGGCGGTACATTCAGTACTTC. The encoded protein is CASSETGRYIQYF.

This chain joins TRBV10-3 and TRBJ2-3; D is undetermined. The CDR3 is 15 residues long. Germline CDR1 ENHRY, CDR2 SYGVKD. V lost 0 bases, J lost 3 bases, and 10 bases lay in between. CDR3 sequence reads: CAISESWVNTDTQYF. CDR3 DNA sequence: TGTGCCATCAGTGAGTCGTGGGTAAATACAGATACGCAGTATTTT.

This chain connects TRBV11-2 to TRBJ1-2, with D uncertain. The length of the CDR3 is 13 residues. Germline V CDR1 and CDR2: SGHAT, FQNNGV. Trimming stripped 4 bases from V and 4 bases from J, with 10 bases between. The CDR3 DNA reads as TGTGCCAGCAGCTCCCTAACCCTCTATGGCTACACCTTC. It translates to CASSSLTLYGYTF.

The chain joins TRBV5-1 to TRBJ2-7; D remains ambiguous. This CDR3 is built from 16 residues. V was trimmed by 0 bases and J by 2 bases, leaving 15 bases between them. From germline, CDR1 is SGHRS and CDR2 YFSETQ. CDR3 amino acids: CASSLEANTNTYEQYF. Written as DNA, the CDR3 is TGCGCCAGCAGCTTGGAGGCGAATACGAACACCTACGAGCAGTACTTC.

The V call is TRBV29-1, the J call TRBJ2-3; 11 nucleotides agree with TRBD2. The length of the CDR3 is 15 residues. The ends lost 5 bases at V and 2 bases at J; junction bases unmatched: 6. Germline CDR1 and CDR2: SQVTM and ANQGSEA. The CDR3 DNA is TGCAGCGTTCTATCGGGACTAGCGGACACAGATACGCAGTATTTT. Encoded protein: CSVLSGLADTDTQYF.

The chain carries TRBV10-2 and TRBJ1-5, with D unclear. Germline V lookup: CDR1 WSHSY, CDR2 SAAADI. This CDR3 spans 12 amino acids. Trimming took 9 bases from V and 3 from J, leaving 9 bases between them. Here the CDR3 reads CASQDSNQPQHF. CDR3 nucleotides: TGCGCCAGTCAAGATTCCAATCAGCCCCAGCATTTT.

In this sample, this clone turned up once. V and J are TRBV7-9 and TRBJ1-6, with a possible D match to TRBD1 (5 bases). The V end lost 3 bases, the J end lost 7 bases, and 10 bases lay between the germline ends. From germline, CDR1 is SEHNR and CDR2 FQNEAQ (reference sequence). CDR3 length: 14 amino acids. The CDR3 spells CASSFQTDNSPLHF. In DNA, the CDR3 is TGTGCCAGCAGCTTTCAGACAGACAATTCACCCCTCCACTTT.

CDR3 in DNA: TGTGCCAGCAGCTTTCTTCAGGGCACCGGGGAGCTGTTTTTT. Its protein is CASSFLQGTGELFF. The chain couples TRBV7-9 to TRBJ2-2, with a tentative D call TRBD1 (5 bases). Germline V lookup: CDR1 SEHNR, CDR2 FQNEAQ (reference sequence). Trimming removed 3 bases from V and 4 bases from J, with 9 bases in between. The CDR3 extends over 14 amino acids.

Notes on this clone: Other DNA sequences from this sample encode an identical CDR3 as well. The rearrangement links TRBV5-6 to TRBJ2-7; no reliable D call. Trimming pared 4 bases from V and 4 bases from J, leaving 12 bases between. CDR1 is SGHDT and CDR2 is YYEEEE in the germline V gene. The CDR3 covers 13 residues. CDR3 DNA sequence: TGTGCCAGCAGCCCTGGCCTAGGGTACGAGCAGTACTTC. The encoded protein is CASSPGLGYEQYF.

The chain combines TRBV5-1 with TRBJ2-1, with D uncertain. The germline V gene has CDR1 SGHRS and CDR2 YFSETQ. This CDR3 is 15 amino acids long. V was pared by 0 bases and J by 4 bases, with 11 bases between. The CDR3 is CASSLEPGTYNEQFF. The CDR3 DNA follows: TGCGCCAGCAGCTTGGAGCCGGGCACTTACAATGAGCAGTTCTTC.